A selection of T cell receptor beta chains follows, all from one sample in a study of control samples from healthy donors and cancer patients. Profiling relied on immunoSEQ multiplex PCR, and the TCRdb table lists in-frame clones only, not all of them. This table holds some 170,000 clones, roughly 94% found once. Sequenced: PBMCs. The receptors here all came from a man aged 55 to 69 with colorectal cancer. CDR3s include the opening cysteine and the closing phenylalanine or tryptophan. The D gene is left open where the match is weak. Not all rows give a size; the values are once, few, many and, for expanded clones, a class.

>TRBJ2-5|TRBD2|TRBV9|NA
TGTGCCAGCAGCGTAGGGACTAGCGGGGGGGCCCCCCAAGAGACCCAGTACTTC
CASSVGTSGGAPQETQYF
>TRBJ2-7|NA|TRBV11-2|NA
TGTGCCAGCAGCTTAGCGGGGACAACCTACGAGCAGTACTTC
CASSLAGTTYEQYF
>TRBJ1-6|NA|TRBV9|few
TGTGCCAGCAGCGCCGGGGAATCACCCCTCCACTTT
CASSAGESPLHF
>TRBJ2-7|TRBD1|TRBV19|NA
TGTGCCAGTAGTGCACCGGGACAGGGGTCCCTGAGAGGATACGAGCAGTACTTC
CASSAPGQGSLRGYEQYF
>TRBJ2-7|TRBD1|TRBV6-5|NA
TGTGCCAGCTGGACAGGGGACGCCTACGAGCAGTACTTC
CASWTGDAYEQYF
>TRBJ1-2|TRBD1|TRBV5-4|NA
TGTGCCAGCGGTACTAGACAGGGGATAGGGGCCAACTATGGCTACACCTTC
CASGTRQGIGANYGYTF
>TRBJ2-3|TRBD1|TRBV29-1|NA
TGCAGCGTTGGGACAGGGGCCCTCACAGATACGCAGTATTTT
CSVGTGALTDTQYF
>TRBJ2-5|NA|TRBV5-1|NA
TGCGCCAGCAGCGGTAGCGGCCAAGAGACCCAGTACTTC
CASSGSGQETQYF
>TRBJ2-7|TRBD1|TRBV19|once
TGTGCCACGCGGGACAGGGGAGTCTACGAGCAGTACTTC
CATRDRGVYEQYF
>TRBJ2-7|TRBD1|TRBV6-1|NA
TGTGCCAGCAGTGAACTATCCAGGGGGAGTTGGTCCTACGAGCAGTACTTC
CASSELSRGSWSYEQYF
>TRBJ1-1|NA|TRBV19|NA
TGTGCCAGTAACAGGGTAAAAAACATGAACACTGAAGCTTTCTTT
CASNRVKNMNTEAFF
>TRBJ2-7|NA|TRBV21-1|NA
TGTGCCAGCAGCGCCGGCCGGGCCCAATACGAGCAGTACTTC
CASSAGRAQYEQYF
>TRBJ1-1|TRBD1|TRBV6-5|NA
TGTGCCAGCAGCCCCAGGGGGCCCACTGAAGCTTTCTTT
CASSPRGPTEAFF
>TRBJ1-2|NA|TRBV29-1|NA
TGCAGCGCGCGGGACTTAGAGGCCTATGGCTACACCTTC
CSARDLEAYGYTF
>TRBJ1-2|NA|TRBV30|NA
TGTGCCTGGAGTGTCAGTAACTATGGCTACACCTTC
CAWSVSNYGYTF
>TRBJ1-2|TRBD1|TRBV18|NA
TGTGCCAGCTCACCAGGAAAAACCCCGACAGGGGAAGGAGATGGTGGCTACACCTTC
CASSPGKTPTGEGDGGYTF
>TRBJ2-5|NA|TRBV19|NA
TGTGCCAGTAGCCCAGGTTACCAAGAGACCCAGTACTTC
CASSPGYQETQYF
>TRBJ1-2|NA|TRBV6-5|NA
TGTGCCAGCAGTTACTCTGGGGGGGCAGGGTATGGCTACACCTTC
CASSYSGGAGYGYTF
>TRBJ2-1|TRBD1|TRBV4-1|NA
TGCGCCAGCAGCCTCAGACAGGGAGACGGTGAGCAGTTCTTC
CASSLRQGDGEQFF
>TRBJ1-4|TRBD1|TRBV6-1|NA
TGTGCCAGCAGTGAGACAGGGACGGAAAAACTGTTTTTT
CASSETGTEKLFF
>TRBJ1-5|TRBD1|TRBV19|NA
TGTGCCAGTAGTACGCGCGGGCCCCAGGGGGGAGACAATCAGCCCCAGCATTTT
CASSTRGPQGGDNQPQHF
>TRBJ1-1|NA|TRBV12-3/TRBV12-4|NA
TGTGCCAGCAGTTTTTCGAGGGGCACTGAAGCTTTCTTT
CASSFSRGTEAFF
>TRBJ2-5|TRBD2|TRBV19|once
TGTGCCAGTAGTAGCACTAGCGGGGCTCAAGAGACCCAGTACTTC
CASSSTSGAQETQYF
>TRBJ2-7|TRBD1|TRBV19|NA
TGTGCCAGTAGTACTACCACAGGGGCCGAGCAGTACTTC
CASSTTTGAEQYF
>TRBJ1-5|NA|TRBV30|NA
TGTGCCTGGAGTCGAGGGGAACTCAATCAGCCCCAGCATTTT
CAWSRGELNQPQHF
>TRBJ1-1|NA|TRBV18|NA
TGTGCCAGCTCACCACTGACAGAGATCACTGAAGCTTTCTTT
CASSPLTEITEAFF
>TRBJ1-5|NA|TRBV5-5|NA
TGTGCCAGCAGCTTGGGGGGTAGCAATCAGCCCCAGCATTTT
CASSLGGSNQPQHF
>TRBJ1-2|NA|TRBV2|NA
TGTGCCAGCACTCCGGACAGCGGGAATGGCTACACCTTC
CASTPDSGNGYTF
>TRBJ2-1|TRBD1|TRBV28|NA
TGTGCCAGCAGTTCCGGGACAGGGGCCTACAATGAGCAGTTCTTC
CASSSGTGAYNEQFF
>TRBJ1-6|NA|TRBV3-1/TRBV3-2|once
TGTGCCAGCAGCCAAGACGGTTCGGATTCACCCCTCCACTTT
CASSQDGSDSPLHF
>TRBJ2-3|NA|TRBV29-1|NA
TGCAGCGTTGTGGCGCCAGATACGCAGTATTTT
CSVVAPDTQYF
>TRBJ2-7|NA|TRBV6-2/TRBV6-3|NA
TGTGCCAGCAGTTACTCGATAAGGGGAGAGCAGTACTTC
CASSYSIRGEQYF
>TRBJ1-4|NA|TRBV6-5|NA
TGTGCCAGCAGTTACCTTCTTTTAACTAATGAAAAACTGTTTTTT
CASSYLLLTNEKLFF
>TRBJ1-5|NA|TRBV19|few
TGTGCCAGTAGTTTGGGGGGTTATAGCAATCAGCCCCAGCATTTT
CASSLGGYSNQPQHF
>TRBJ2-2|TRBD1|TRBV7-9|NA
TGTGCCAGCAGCTTTGGACAGGGCCCCCCCGGGGAGCTGTTTTTT
CASSFGQGPPGELFF
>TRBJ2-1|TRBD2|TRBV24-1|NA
TGTGCCACCACAAGTCTAGCGGGGGGGCGAAGTTCCTACAATGAGCAGTTCTTC
CATTSLAGGRSSYNEQFF
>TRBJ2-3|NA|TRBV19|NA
TGTGCCAGTAGTACGCTGGGGGGAACGGCAGATACGCAGTATTTT
CASSTLGGTADTQYF
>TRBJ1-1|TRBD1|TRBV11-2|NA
TGTGCCTGTGCCTCCAGGGCAGGGGGTGCGGGCACTGAAGCTTTCTTT
CACASRAGGAGTEAFF
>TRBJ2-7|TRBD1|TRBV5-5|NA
TGTGCCAGCAGCTGGGGACAGGGAGGCGCCTACGAGCAGTACTTC
CASSWGQGGAYEQYF
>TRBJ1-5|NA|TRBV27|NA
TGTGCCAGCAGTTTCCGGGCCTCCAATCAGCCCCAGCATTTT
CASSFRASNQPQHF
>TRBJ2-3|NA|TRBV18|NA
TGTGCCAGCTCACCACCGAACAGTGGCGGAGATACGCAGTATTTT
CASSPPNSGGDTQYF
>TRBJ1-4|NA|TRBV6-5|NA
TGTGCCAGCAACGTTGGGGGTACTAATGAAAAACTGTTTTTT
CASNVGGTNEKLFF
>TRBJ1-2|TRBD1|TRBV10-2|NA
TGCGCCAGCACCCGACAGGGTGGCTACACCTTC
CASTRQGGYTF
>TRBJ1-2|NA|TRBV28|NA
TGTGCCAGCAGTAACACCGGGACGATGAGAAGGGGCTACACCTTC
CASSNTGTMRRGYTF
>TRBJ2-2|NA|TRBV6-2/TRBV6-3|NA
TGTGCCAGCAGTTCCGACCCCCTGGGAGGGGAGCTGTTTTTT
CASSSDPLGGELFF
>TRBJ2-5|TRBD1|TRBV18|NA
TGTGCCAGCTCACGGAGGACAGGGGTGGAGACCCAGTACTTC
CASSRRTGVETQYF
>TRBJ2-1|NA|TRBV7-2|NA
TGTGCCAGCAGCTTAGGGGTGGCAGGGAGGTGGAATGAGCAGTTCTTC
CASSLGVAGRWNEQFF
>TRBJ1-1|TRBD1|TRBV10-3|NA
TGTGCCATCAGTTCCGGGACAGGAGAGACTGAAGCTTTCTTT
CAISSGTGETEAFF
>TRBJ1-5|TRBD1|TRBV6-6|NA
TGTGCCAGCAGTTACTCCGGGACAGGGAATCAGCCCCAGCATTTT
CASSYSGTGNQPQHF
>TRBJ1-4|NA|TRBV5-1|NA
TGCGCCAGCAGCCCGTCCAGATATGCAACTAATGAAAAACTGTTTTTT
CASSPSRYATNEKLFF
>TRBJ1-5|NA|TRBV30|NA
TGTGCCTGGAGTCAGGGAGGTCATAGCAATCAGCCCCAGCATTTT
CAWSQGGHSNQPQHF
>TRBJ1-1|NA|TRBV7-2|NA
TGTGCCAGCAGTGCAGGCATGAACACTGAAGCTTTCTTT
CASSAGMNTEAFF
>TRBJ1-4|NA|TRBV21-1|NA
TGTGCCAGCAGCAAACGACAGGCAGGGGCCCCACTACTGTTTTTT
CASSKRQAGAPLLFF
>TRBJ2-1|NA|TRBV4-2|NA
TGTGCCAGCAGCCAAGAGGATCAGTGGCTCTACAATGAGCAGTTCTTC
CASSQEDQWLYNEQFF
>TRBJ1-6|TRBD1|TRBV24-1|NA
TGTGCCACCAGTGATTTGGGGGGGGACAGGGGGAGGAATTCACCCCTCCACTTT
CATSDLGGDRGRNSPLHF
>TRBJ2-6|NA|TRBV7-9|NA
TGTGCCAGCAGCCGATCAGGGGCTGGGGCCAACGTCCTGACTTTC
CASSRSGAGANVLTF
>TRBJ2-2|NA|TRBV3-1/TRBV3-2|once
TGTGCCAGCAGCCAATTCAGGGTGACCGGGGAGCTGTTTTTT
CASSQFRVTGELFF